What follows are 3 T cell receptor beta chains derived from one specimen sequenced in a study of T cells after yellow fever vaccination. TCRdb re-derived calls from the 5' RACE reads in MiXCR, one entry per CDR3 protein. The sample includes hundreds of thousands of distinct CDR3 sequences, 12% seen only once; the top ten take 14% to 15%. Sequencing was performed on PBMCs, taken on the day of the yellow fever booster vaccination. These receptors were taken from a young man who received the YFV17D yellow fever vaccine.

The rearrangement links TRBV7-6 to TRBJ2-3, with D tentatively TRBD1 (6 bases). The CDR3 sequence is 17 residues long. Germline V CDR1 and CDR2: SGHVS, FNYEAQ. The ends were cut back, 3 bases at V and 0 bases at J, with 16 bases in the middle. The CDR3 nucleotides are TGTGCCAGCAGCTTCGGGTGGACAGAGATTAGCACAGATACGCAGTATTTT. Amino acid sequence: CASSFGWTEISTDTQYF.

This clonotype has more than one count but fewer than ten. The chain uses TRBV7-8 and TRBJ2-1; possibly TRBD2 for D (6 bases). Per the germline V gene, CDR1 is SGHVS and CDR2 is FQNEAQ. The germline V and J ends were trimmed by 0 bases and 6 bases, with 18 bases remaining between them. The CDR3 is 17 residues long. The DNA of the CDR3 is TGTGCCAGCAGCTTAGCCCTTGGGGTAGCGGTTATCAATGAGCAGTTCTTC. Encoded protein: CASSLALGVAVINEQFF. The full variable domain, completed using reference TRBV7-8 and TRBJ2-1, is GAGVSQSPRYKVAKRGQDVALRCDPISGHVSLFWYQQALGQGPEFLTYFQNEAQLDKSGLPSDRFFAERPEGSVSTLKIQRTQQEDSAVYLCASSLALGVAVINEQFFGPGTRLTVL.

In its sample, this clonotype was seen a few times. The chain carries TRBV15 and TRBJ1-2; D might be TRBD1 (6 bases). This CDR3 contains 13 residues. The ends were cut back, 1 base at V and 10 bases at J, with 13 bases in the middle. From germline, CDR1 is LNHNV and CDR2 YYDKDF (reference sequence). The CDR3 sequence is CATSRGQERIYTF. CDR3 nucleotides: TGTGCCACCAGCAGAGGACAGGAGAGAATCTACACCTTC. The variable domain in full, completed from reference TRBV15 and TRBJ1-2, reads DAMVIQNPRYQVTQFGKPVTLSCSQTLNHNVMYWYQQKSSQAPKLLFHYYDKDFNNEADTPDNFQSRRPNTSFCFLDIRSPGLGDTAMYLCATSRGQERIYTFGSGTRLTVV.